This T cell receptor beta chain came from a study of shared clonotypes between healthy human individuals. Notes on this clone: This sample also contains other DNA sequences that code for the same CDR3.

Assay: immunoSEQ multiplex PCR; the TCRdb copy retains only in-frame clones and omits some. Of around 2,000,000 clones in the sample, 85% to 95% were seen once. The CDR3 has 13 residues. Trimming left V 1 base short and J 3 bases short, with 6 bases between. CDR1 is LNHDA, CDR2 SQIVND, per germline (reference sequence). The sequenced material came from naive CD4+ T cells sorted from blood. Described subset: CD45RA+ positively selected. The V gene is TRBV19, the J gene TRBJ2-5; D may correspond to TRBD1 or TRBD2 (5 bases each). The TCR sequence derives from a man aged 18 to 35 in good health. This chain's CDR3 is CASSIGGKETQYF. CDR3 bases: TGTGCCAGTAGTATAGGGGGGAAAGAGACCCAGTACTTC.